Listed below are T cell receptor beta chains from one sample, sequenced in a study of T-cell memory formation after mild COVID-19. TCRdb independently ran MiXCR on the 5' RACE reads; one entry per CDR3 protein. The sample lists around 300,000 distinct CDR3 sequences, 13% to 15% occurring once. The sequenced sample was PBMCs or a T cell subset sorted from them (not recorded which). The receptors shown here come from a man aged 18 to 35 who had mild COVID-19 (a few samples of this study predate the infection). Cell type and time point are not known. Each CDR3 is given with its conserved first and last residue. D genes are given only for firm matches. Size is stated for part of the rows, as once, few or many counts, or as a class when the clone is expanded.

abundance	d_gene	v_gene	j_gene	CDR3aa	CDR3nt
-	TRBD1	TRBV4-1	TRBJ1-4	CASSLQGARGYEKLFF	TGCGCCAGCAGCCTACAAGGCGCCAGGGGGTACGAAAAACTGTTTTTT
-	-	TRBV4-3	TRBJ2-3	CASSQEVRLSTDTQYF	TGCGCCAGCAGCCAAGAGGTGCGCCTGAGCACAGATACGCAGTATTTT
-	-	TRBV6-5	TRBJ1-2	CASSYGIGYGYTF	TGTGCCAGCAGTTACGGGATTGGCTATGGCTACACCTTC
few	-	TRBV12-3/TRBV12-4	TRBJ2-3	CASSPPYGTQYF	TGTGCCAGCAGTCCGCCTTACGGTACGCAGTATTTT
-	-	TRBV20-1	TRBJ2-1	CSARVAGPLSEQFF	TGCAGTGCTAGAGTGGCAGGGCCCCTCAGCGAGCAGTTCTTC
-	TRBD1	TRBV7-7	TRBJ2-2	CASSKNNRGTGELFF	TGTGCCAGCAGCAAAAATAACAGGGGAACCGGGGAGCTGTTTTTT
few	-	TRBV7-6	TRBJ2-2	CASSEYDRNTGELFF	TGTGCCAGCAGCGAGTACGACAGAAACACCGGGGAGCTGTTTTTT
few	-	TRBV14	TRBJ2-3	CASSFWDRSSTQYF	TGTGCCAGCAGCTTCTGGGACCGCAGTAGTACGCAGTATTTT
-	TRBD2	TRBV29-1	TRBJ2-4	CSVGGLAKNIQYF	TGCAGCGTCGGGGGGTTAGCCAAAAACATTCAGTACTTC
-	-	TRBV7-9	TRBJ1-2	CASSLVALDGYTF	TGTGCCAGCAGCTTAGTGGCCCTCGATGGCTACACCTTC
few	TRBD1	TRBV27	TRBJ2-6	CASSSRGPGANVLTF	TGTGCCAGCAGTTCAAGGGGGCCTGGGGCCAACGTCCTGACTTTC
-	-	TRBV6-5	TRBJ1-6	CASSYASNSPLHF	TGTGCCAGCAGCTATGCCTCCAATTCACCCCTCCACTTT
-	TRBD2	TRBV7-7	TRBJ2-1	CASSFVGGDEQFF	TGTGCTAGCAGCTTCGTGGGGGGGGATGAGCAGTTCTTC
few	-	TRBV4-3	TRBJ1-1	CASSQVAGHTEAFF	TGCGCCAGCAGCCAAGTCGCGGGACACACTGAAGCTTTCTTT
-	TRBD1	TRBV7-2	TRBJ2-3	CASSPGDRDSVTQYF	TGTGCCAGCAGCCCAGGGGACAGAGACTCAGTTACGCAGTATTTT
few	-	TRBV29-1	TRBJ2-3	CSGRDSPAADTQYF	TGCAGCGGGAGGGACAGCCCCGCCGCAGATACGCAGTATTTT
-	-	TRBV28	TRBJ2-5	CASSSPVGGRGTQYF	TGTGCCAGCAGTTCCCCCGTTGGAGGACGGGGGACCCAGTACTTC